These T cell receptor beta chains were read from a single sample in a study of blood T cells in healthy people across ages. MiXCR was run by TCRdb on the 5' RACE reads, yielding one entry per CDR3 protein. The table lists around 970,000 distinct CDR3 sequences, roughly 51% of them singletons. The sequencing sample was made of blood. These receptors were taken from a woman aged 60 to 75 in good health. Both conserved end residues are part of each CDR3. D genes are given only for firm matches. Clone sizes are given selectively: once, few, many, or a class where the clone is expanded.

J gene	D gene	V gene	clone size	CDR3 protein	CDR3 DNA
TRBJ1-1	NA	TRBV4-1	NA	CASSQDPALWELAEAFF	TGCGCCAGCAGCCAAGATCCAGCATTATGGGAATTAGCTGAAGCTTTCTTT
TRBJ2-7	TRBD1	TRBV28	NA	CASRQGANEQYF	TGTGCCAGCAGACAGGGGGCGAACGAGCAGTACTTC
TRBJ2-7	NA	TRBV20-1	NA	CSQRSSSYEQYF	TGCAGCCAGAGGTCGAGCTCCTACGAGCAGTACTTC
TRBJ1-5	NA	TRBV12-3/TRBV12-4	NA	CASSLVYSNQPQHF	TGTGCCAGCAGTTTGGTTTATAGCAATCAGCCCCAGCATTTT
TRBJ1-6	NA	TRBV28	NA	CASRTGGSNSPLHF	TGTGCCAGCCGTACAGGCGGCTCCAATTCACCCCTCCACTTT
TRBJ2-1	NA	TRBV28	NA	CASSFRLESYNEQFF	TGTGCCAGCAGTTTTCGACTGGAATCCTACAATGAGCAGTTCTTC
TRBJ2-7	NA	TRBV21-1	NA	CASSKESFMSTGDPCEQYF	TGTGCCAGCAGCAAAGAGTCCTTCATGAGCACCGGGGACCCCTGCGAGCAGTACTTC
TRBJ2-4	NA	TRBV20-1	NA	CSARAPKGVAKNIQYF	TGCAGTGCTAGGGCGCCAAAGGGAGTAGCCAAAAACATTCAGTACTTC
TRBJ1-2	NA	TRBV27	once	CASRTSRSPHGYTF	TGTGCCAGCAGGACCTCTAGAAGTCCTCATGGCTACACCTTC
TRBJ2-4	TRBD1	TRBV29-1	once	CSVGTGGSNIQYF	TGCAGCGTTGGAACAGGGGGTTCTAACATTCAGTACTTC
TRBJ2-1	TRBD2	TRBV4-2	NA	CASGDRNSGRADEQFF	TGTGCCAGCGGGGACAGAAATAGCGGGAGGGCGGATGAGCAGTTCTTC
TRBJ2-2	NA	TRBV7-8	once	CASSWDLPNTGELFF	TGTGCCAGCAGCTGGGACCTACCGAACACCGGGGAGCTGTTTTTT
TRBJ1-1	NA	TRBV4-1	NA	CASTGQRSDEAFF	TGCGCCAGCACCGGACAGCGGAGTGATGAAGCTTTCTTT
TRBJ2-5	TRBD1	TRBV20-1	NA	CSARSGTGARAYLQETQYF	TGCAGTGCTAGATCCGGGACAGGGGCTCGGGCTTATCTCCAAGAGACCCAGTACTTC
TRBJ2-5	NA	TRBV20-1	NA	CSANAPETQYF	TGCAGTGCTAATGCCCCAGAGACCCAGTACTTC
TRBJ2-7	TRBD1	TRBV20-1	NA	CSSGTDSYEQYF	TGCAGTTCCGGGACAGACTCCTACGAGCAGTACTTC
TRBJ2-7	TRBD1	TRBV6-5	few	CASRPDRGFHEQYF	TGTGCCAGCAGACCCGACAGGGGGTTCCACGAGCAGTACTTC
TRBJ2-2	NA	TRBV4-3	NA	CASSQAQVYTGELFF	TGCGCCAGCAGCCAAGCACAGGTCTACACCGGGGAGCTGTTTTTT
TRBJ2-7	NA	TRBV28	few	CASSRLKPSYEQYF	TGTGCCAGCAGCCGATTAAAACCGTCCTACGAGCAGTACTTC
TRBJ2-1	TRBD1	TRBV5-1	few	CASSLDGQGANEQFF	TGCGCCAGCAGCTTGGACGGACAGGGCGCCAATGAGCAGTTCTTC
TRBJ1-1	TRBD1	TRBV12-3/TRBV12-4	once	CASSGRTGRNTEAFF	TGTGCCAGCAGTGGACGGACAGGGAGGAACACTGAAGCTTTCTTT
TRBJ2-7	TRBD2	TRBV4-1	NA	CASSHLLRLAGATYEQYF	TGCGCCAGCAGCCACCTCCTAAGACTAGCGGGAGCAACCTACGAGCAGTACTTC
TRBJ2-1	TRBD2	TRBV5-1	NA	CASSPRSGRHNEQFF	TGCGCCAGCAGCCCCCGCTCCGGGAGGCACAATGAGCAGTTCTTC
TRBJ2-5	NA	TRBV9	once	CASSVVVARQETQYF	TGTGCCAGCAGCGTAGTAGTCGCTCGGCAAGAGACCCAGTACTTC
TRBJ1-2	NA	TRBV12-3/TRBV12-4	few	CASSPLGGNAGYTF	TGTGCCAGCAGTCCCCTAGGAGGGAATGCTGGCTACACCTTC
TRBJ2-6	TRBD1	TRBV7-2	NA	CASSHTGASSVSGANVLTF	TGTGCCAGCAGCCATACAGGGGCTAGCTCGGTCTCTGGGGCCAACGTCCTGACTTTC
TRBJ2-1	TRBD2	TRBV12-3/TRBV12-4	NA	CASSLFTSGRNEQFF	TGTGCCAGCAGTTTATTCACTAGCGGGAGGAATGAGCAGTTCTTC
TRBJ2-7	TRBD2	TRBV7-2	few	CASSLGGLAVPGEQYF	TGTGCCAGCAGCTTAGGAGGACTAGCGGTTCCTGGCGAGCAGTACTTC
TRBJ1-4	TRBD1	TRBV6-6	NA	CASTRGQGVGNEKLFF	TGTGCCAGCACTCGCGGTCAGGGGGTTGGTAACGAAAAACTGTTTTTT
TRBJ2-1	TRBD1	TRBV12-3/TRBV12-4	few	CASRKTGLNEQFF	TGTGCCAGCAGAAAGACAGGGCTCAATGAGCAGTTCTTC
TRBJ2-5	TRBD1	TRBV6-1	NA	CASILGLGTGGPSGEQYF	TGTGCCAGCATCTTGGGCCTTGGGACAGGGGGCCCCAGTGGGGAGCAGTACTTC
TRBJ2-7	NA	TRBV18	few	CASSPLGWVREGHYEQYF	TGTGCCAGCTCACCACTGGGCTGGGTACGCGAGGGCCACTACGAGCAGTACTTC
TRBJ2-7	NA	TRBV6-6	NA	CASSYFRDGAAYEQYF	TGTGCCAGCAGTTACTTCCGGGACGGCGCTGCCTACGAGCAGTACTTC
TRBJ2-2	NA	TRBV7-2	many	CASSFRDLNTGELFF	TGTGCCAGCAGCTTCCGGGACCTGAACACCGGGGAGCTGTTTTTT
TRBJ2-7	NA	TRBV5-1	NA	CASSVDRRPTYEQYF	TGCGCCAGCAGCGTCGACAGGCGGCCCACCTACGAGCAGTACTTC
TRBJ2-1	TRBD2	TRBV14	few	CASSQVLTSGNSEQFF	TGTGCCAGCAGCCAAGTTCTGACTAGCGGGAACAGTGAGCAGTTCTTC
TRBJ2-3	TRBD2	TRBV10-3	NA	CAISEQAGHTDTQYF	TGTGCCATCAGTGAACAAGCGGGGCACACAGATACGCAGTATTTT
TRBJ2-5	NA	TRBV20-1	NA	CSARGELGINEQYF	TGCAGTGCTAGGGGGGAGCTGGGGATCAATGAGCAGTACTTC
TRBJ2-5	NA	TRBV20-1	few	CSATLAKETQYF	TGCAGTGCCACCCTAGCGAAAGAGACCCAGTACTTC
TRBJ2-5	TRBD2	TRBV4-2	NA	CASSRDLGLAVLEQYF	TGTGCCAGCAGCCGAGATCTCGGACTAGCGGTGTTAGAGCAGTACTTC
TRBJ1-4	TRBD1	TRBV4-3	NA	CASSQTTGLNEKLFF	TGCGCCAGCAGCCAAACGACAGGGCTAAATGAAAAACTGTTTTTT
TRBJ2-3	TRBD2	TRBV4-2	NA	CASSQTSGRGADTQYF	TGTGCCAGCAGCCAAACTAGCGGGAGGGGCGCAGATACGCAGTATTTT
TRBJ1-1	NA	TRBV5-1	NA	CASKSRGDTEAFF	TGCGCCAGCAAGAGTCGAGGGGATACTGAAGCTTTCTTT
TRBJ2-5	TRBD2	TRBV28	few	CASSSQPGLAGETQYF	TGTGCCAGCAGCAGCCAGCCGGGACTAGCAGGGGAGACCCAGTACTTC
TRBJ2-1	NA	TRBV2	NA	CASSLRDRLFF	TGTGCCAGCAGTCTGAGGGACCGACTGTTCTTC
TRBJ2-2	TRBD1	TRBV6-5	NA	CASKKKGAHTGELFF	TGTGCCAGCAAGAAAAAGGGGGCCCACACCGGGGAGCTGTTTTTT
TRBJ2-5	TRBD2	TRBV20-1	few	CSAIKTSGSGETQYF	TGCAGTGCTATTAAGACTAGCGGGAGTGGAGAGACCCAGTACTTC
TRBJ2-7	NA	TRBV24-1	NA	CATSEPNRPYEQYF	TGTGCCACCAGTGAGCCTAACCGCCCCTACGAGCAGTACTTC
TRBJ2-7	NA	TRBV7-2	NA	CASSFSSPSYEQYF	TGTGCCAGCAGCTTCAGTTCTCCCTCCTACGAGCAGTACTTC
TRBJ2-7	TRBD1	TRBV12-3/TRBV12-4	NA	CASRPGQGGEQYF	TGTGCCAGCAGGCCGGGACAGGGTGGAGAGCAGTACTTC
TRBJ2-7	TRBD1	TRBV29-1	NA	CSAGDSSYEQYF	TGCAGCGCAGGGGACAGTTCCTACGAGCAGTACTTC
TRBJ2-7	NA	TRBV10-3	few	CAISGDVSPHEQYF	TGTGCCATCAGTGGGGATGTATCCCCCCACGAGCAGTACTTC
TRBJ2-3	NA	TRBV27	once	CASSLFPAASTDTQYF	TGTGCCAGCAGTTTATTTCCAGCGGCTAGCACAGATACGCAGTATTTT